Listed below are T cell receptor beta chains from one sample, sequenced in a study of T cells after yellow fever vaccination. Via MiXCR, TCRdb re-called the 5' RACE reads, giving one row per CDR3 protein. The table includes approximately 110,000 distinct CDR3 sequences, nearly 7.5% detected once. The sample consisted of CD4+ T cells sorted from PBMCs, taken about 10 days after the first yellow fever vaccination. Every receptor here comes from a man younger than 35 who received the YFV17D yellow fever vaccine. The CDR3 runs from the conserved cysteine through the conserved F or W. A D gene is named only where the DNA matches it firmly. Clone size appears in some rows only: once, few, many, or a class for an expanded clone.

clone_size: -; cdr3_length: 14; v_call: TRBV21-1; d_call: -; j_call: TRBJ1-4; cdr3_aa: CASSKGWANEKLFF; cdr3_nt: TGTGCCAGCAGCAAAGGGTGGGCGAATGAAAAACTGTTTTTT
clone_size: few; cdr3_length: 14; v_call: TRBV7-2; d_call: -; j_call: TRBJ1-4; cdr3_aa: CASSLEAGGGKLFF; cdr3_nt: TGTGCCAGCAGCTTAGAGGCCGGGGGCGGAAAACTGTTTTTT
clone_size: few; cdr3_length: 13; v_call: TRBV19; d_call: -; j_call: TRBJ1-5; cdr3_aa: CASSTRLGQPQHF; cdr3_nt: TGTGCCAGTAGTACGCGACTTGGGCAGCCCCAGCATTTT
clone_size: many; cdr3_length: 15; v_call: TRBV20-1; d_call: TRBD1; j_call: TRBJ1-6; cdr3_aa: CSARRDSRANSPLHF; cdr3_nt: TGCAGTGCTAGAAGGGACAGTCGTGCCAATTCACCCCTCCACTTT
clone_size: many; cdr3_length: 15; v_call: TRBV5-5; d_call: -; j_call: TRBJ2-6; cdr3_aa: CASSLLFSGANVLTF; cdr3_nt: TGTGCCAGCAGCTTGTTGTTCTCTGGGGCCAACGTCCTGACTTTC
clone_size: many; cdr3_length: 16; v_call: TRBV4-3; d_call: TRBD2; j_call: TRBJ2-3; cdr3_aa: CASSREAGGHPDTQYF; cdr3_nt: TGCGCCAGCAGCCGAGAAGCGGGGGGGCATCCAGATACGCAGTATTTT
clone_size: -; cdr3_length: 17; v_call: TRBV20-1; d_call: -; j_call: TRBJ1-6; cdr3_aa: CSARIWGGGGENSPLHF; cdr3_nt: TGCAGTGCTAGGATCTGGGGTGGTGGGGGCGAGAATTCACCCCTCCACTTT
clone_size: many; cdr3_length: 16; v_call: TRBV6-5; d_call: TRBD1; j_call: TRBJ1-5; cdr3_aa: CASSSPRTGGHQPQHF; cdr3_nt: TGTGCCAGCAGTTCCCCTCGGACAGGGGGTCATCAGCCCCAGCATTTT
clone_size: few; cdr3_length: 11; v_call: TRBV30; d_call: -; j_call: TRBJ1-2; cdr3_aa: CAWIVGYGYTF; cdr3_nt: TGTGCCTGGATAGTAGGCTATGGCTACACCTTC
clone_size: many; cdr3_length: 16; v_call: TRBV5-1; d_call: -; j_call: TRBJ1-6; cdr3_aa: CASSLNYAGPSSPLHF; cdr3_nt: TGCGCCAGCAGCTTGAATTACGCAGGGCCGAGTTCACCCCTCCACTTT
clone_size: -; cdr3_length: 15; v_call: TRBV15; d_call: -; j_call: TRBJ2-2; cdr3_aa: CATSRVAEPTGELFF; cdr3_nt: TGTGCCACCAGCAGAGTGGCAGAACCTACCGGGGAGCTGTTTTTT
clone_size: many; cdr3_length: 12; v_call: TRBV7-9; d_call: -; j_call: TRBJ1-1; cdr3_aa: CASSWGAGEAFF; cdr3_nt: TGTGCCAGCAGCTGGGGGGCAGGGGAAGCTTTCTTT
clone_size: many; cdr3_length: 15; v_call: TRBV19; d_call: -; j_call: TRBJ1-2; cdr3_aa: CASSIQGGRARGYTF; cdr3_nt: TGTGCCAGTAGTATCCAGGGAGGACGAGCTCGTGGCTACACCTTC
clone_size: many; cdr3_length: 15; v_call: TRBV20-1; d_call: -; j_call: TRBJ2-3; cdr3_aa: CSARAPGRNTDTQYF; cdr3_nt: TGCAGTGCTAGAGCACCAGGCCGAAACACAGATACGCAGTATTTT
clone_size: many; cdr3_length: 15; v_call: TRBV7-6; d_call: TRBD2; j_call: TRBJ2-3; cdr3_aa: CASSLGRGGGDTQYF; cdr3_nt: TGTGCCAGCAGCTTAGGACGTGGCGGGGGAGATACGCAGTATTTT
clone_size: many; cdr3_length: 13; v_call: TRBV20-1; d_call: -; j_call: TRBJ2-5; cdr3_aa: CSASGAGKETQYF; cdr3_nt: TGCAGTGCTAGCGGGGCAGGGAAAGAGACCCAGTACTTC
clone_size: many; cdr3_length: 14; v_call: TRBV20-1; d_call: TRBD2; j_call: TRBJ2-4; cdr3_aa: CSAPSGGAKNIQYF; cdr3_nt: TGCAGTGCTCCGAGCGGGGGTGCCAAAAACATTCAGTACTTC
clone_size: many; cdr3_length: 15; v_call: TRBV4-1; d_call: TRBD2; j_call: TRBJ2-5; cdr3_aa: CASSQDLAGVETQYF; cdr3_nt: TGCGCCAGCAGCCAAGATCTAGCGGGGGTAGAGACCCAGTACTTC
clone_size: many; cdr3_length: 12; v_call: TRBV2; d_call: -; j_call: TRBJ1-5; cdr3_aa: CASSGSDQPQHF; cdr3_nt: TGTGCCAGCAGTGGGTCCGATCAGCCCCAGCATTTT
clone_size: few; cdr3_length: 15; v_call: TRBV4-2; d_call: -; j_call: TRBJ2-1; cdr3_aa: CASSQENSAPNEQFF; cdr3_nt: TGTGCCAGCAGCCAAGAGAATTCCGCTCCCAATGAGCAGTTCTTC
clone_size: many; cdr3_length: 16; v_call: TRBV3-1; d_call: TRBD2; j_call: TRBJ2-1; cdr3_aa: CASSQDAAGPYNEQFF; cdr3_nt: TGTGCCAGCAGCCAAGATGCAGCGGGGCCTTACAATGAGCAGTTCTTC
clone_size: many; cdr3_length: 14; v_call: TRBV7-9; d_call: -; j_call: TRBJ1-1; cdr3_aa: CASSPLRPLSEAFF; cdr3_nt: TGTGCCAGCAGCCCCCTTCGGCCCCTTTCAGAAGCTTTCTTT
clone_size: many; cdr3_length: 16; v_call: TRBV5-1; d_call: TRBD2; j_call: TRBJ2-2; cdr3_aa: CASSLLTSGYSGELFF; cdr3_nt: TGCGCCAGCAGCTTGCTGACTAGCGGGTACTCCGGGGAGCTGTTTTTT
clone_size: few; cdr3_length: 13; v_call: TRBV5-1; d_call: -; j_call: TRBJ1-5; cdr3_aa: CASSAGVRQPQHF; cdr3_nt: TGCGCCAGCAGCGCTGGGGTCAGGCAGCCCCAGCATTTT
clone_size: many; cdr3_length: 13; v_call: TRBV5-1; d_call: -; j_call: TRBJ1-1; cdr3_aa: CASTGRMNTEAFF; cdr3_nt: TGCGCCAGCACGGGGAGAATGAACACTGAAGCTTTCTTT
clone_size: many; cdr3_length: 14; v_call: TRBV5-1; d_call: -; j_call: TRBJ1-4; cdr3_aa: CASTRGEVNEKLFF; cdr3_nt: TGCGCCAGCACCCGCGGTGAAGTAAATGAAAAACTGTTTTTT
clone_size: many; cdr3_length: 13; v_call: TRBV18; d_call: -; j_call: TRBJ1-1; cdr3_aa: CASSIQVNTEAFF; cdr3_nt: TGTGCCAGCTCAATACAAGTAAACACTGAAGCTTTCTTT
clone_size: few; cdr3_length: 13; v_call: TRBV4-1; d_call: -; j_call: TRBJ1-3; cdr3_aa: CASSQLGVDTIYF; cdr3_nt: TGCGCCAGCAGCCAGTTGGGTGTCGACACCATATATTTT
clone_size: many; cdr3_length: 14; v_call: TRBV9; d_call: -; j_call: TRBJ1-2; cdr3_aa: CASSASRYLSTPHF; cdr3_nt: TGTGCCAGCAGCGCATCCCGTTATTTGTCAACGCCTCACTTC
clone_size: many; cdr3_length: 15; v_call: TRBV11-2; d_call: -; j_call: TRBJ2-7; cdr3_aa: CASSLPNNGAYEQYF; cdr3_nt: TGTGCCAGCAGCTTACCGAACAACGGAGCCTACGAGCAGTACTTC
clone_size: many; cdr3_length: 14; v_call: TRBV20-1; d_call: -; j_call: TRBJ1-2; cdr3_aa: CSAKGSSSNYGYTF; cdr3_nt: TGCAGTGCTAAGGGCAGCTCCTCTAACTATGGCTACACCTTC
clone_size: many; cdr3_length: 16; v_call: TRBV6-5; d_call: -; j_call: TRBJ2-7; cdr3_aa: CASSYSKQGSVYEQYF; cdr3_nt: TGTGCCAGCAGTTACTCGAAACAGGGTAGTGTCTACGAGCAGTACTTC
clone_size: -; cdr3_length: 11; v_call: TRBV29-1; d_call: TRBD1; j_call: TRBJ2-3; cdr3_aa: CSGTGSDTQYF; cdr3_nt: TGCAGTGGGACAGGGTCAGATACGCAGTATTTT
clone_size: many; cdr3_length: 16; v_call: TRBV27; d_call: TRBD1; j_call: TRBJ1-6; cdr3_aa: CASSPKGGQQVFPLHF; cdr3_nt: TGTGCCAGCAGTCCAAAAGGGGGACAGCAGGTTTTCCCCCTCCACTTT
clone_size: many; cdr3_length: 15; v_call: TRBV7-2; d_call: -; j_call: TRBJ2-2; cdr3_aa: CASSLGSAVAGELFF; cdr3_nt: TGTGCCAGCAGCTTAGGGAGCGCGGTCGCCGGGGAGCTGTTTTTT
clone_size: many; cdr3_length: 12; v_call: TRBV28; d_call: -; j_call: TRBJ1-3; cdr3_aa: CASTSYGNTIYF; cdr3_nt: TGTGCCAGCACGAGTTATGGAAACACCATATATTTT
clone_size: many; cdr3_length: 12; v_call: TRBV18; d_call: -; j_call: TRBJ2-7; cdr3_aa: CASSPETYEQYF; cdr3_nt: TGTGCCAGCTCACCGGAGACCTACGAGCAGTACTTC
clone_size: many; cdr3_length: 16; v_call: TRBV5-1; d_call: -; j_call: TRBJ2-2; cdr3_aa: CASSLVPDANTGELFF; cdr3_nt: TGCGCCAGCAGCTTGGTTCCAGACGCGAACACCGGGGAGCTGTTTTTT
clone_size: many; cdr3_length: 12; v_call: TRBV5-1; d_call: -; j_call: TRBJ2-4; cdr3_aa: CASSLVANIQYF; cdr3_nt: TGCGCCAGCAGCTTGGTTGCGAACATTCAGTACTTC
clone_size: many; cdr3_length: 16; v_call: TRBV7-2; d_call: -; j_call: TRBJ2-4; cdr3_aa: CASSAQWGLAKNIQYF; cdr3_nt: TGTGCCAGCAGCGCTCAATGGGGGCTAGCCAAAAACATTCAGTACTTC
clone_size: many; cdr3_length: 15; v_call: TRBV5-6; d_call: -; j_call: TRBJ1-5; cdr3_aa: CASSWGGGFNQPQHF; cdr3_nt: TGTGCCAGCAGCTGGGGGGGCGGATTCAATCAGCCCCAGCATTTT
clone_size: many; cdr3_length: 14; v_call: TRBV5-1; d_call: -; j_call: TRBJ2-1; cdr3_aa: CASSFLGGNNEQFF; cdr3_nt: TGCGCCAGCAGCTTCCTGGGGGGCAACAATGAGCAGTTCTTC
clone_size: many; cdr3_length: 15; v_call: TRBV5-1; d_call: -; j_call: TRBJ2-7; cdr3_aa: CASSLVGTPENEQYF; cdr3_nt: TGCGCCAGCAGCTTGGTAGGGACACCGGAGAACGAGCAGTACTTC
clone_size: many; cdr3_length: 12; v_call: TRBV23-1; d_call: -; j_call: TRBJ2-1; cdr3_aa: CASRTTYNEQFF; cdr3_nt: TGCGCCAGCCGTACTACCTACAATGAGCAGTTCTTC
clone_size: -; cdr3_length: 13; v_call: TRBV7-2; d_call: -; j_call: TRBJ2-4; cdr3_aa: CASSFADKNIQYF; cdr3_nt: TGTGCCAGCAGCTTTGCTGACAAAAACATTCAGTACTTC
clone_size: many; cdr3_length: 16; v_call: TRBV7-2; d_call: TRBD2; j_call: TRBJ2-1; cdr3_aa: CASSLLGLAGHNEQFF; cdr3_nt: TGTGCCAGCAGCCTCCTCGGACTAGCGGGTCACAATGAGCAGTTCTTC